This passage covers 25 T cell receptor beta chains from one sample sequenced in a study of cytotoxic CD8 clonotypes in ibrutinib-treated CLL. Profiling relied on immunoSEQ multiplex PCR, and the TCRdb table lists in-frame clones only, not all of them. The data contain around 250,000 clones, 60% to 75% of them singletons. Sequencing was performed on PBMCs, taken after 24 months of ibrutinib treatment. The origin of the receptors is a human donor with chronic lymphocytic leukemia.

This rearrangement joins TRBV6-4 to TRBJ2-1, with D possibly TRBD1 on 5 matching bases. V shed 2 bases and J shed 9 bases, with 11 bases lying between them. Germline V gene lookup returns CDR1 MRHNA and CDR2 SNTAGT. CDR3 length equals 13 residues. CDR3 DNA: TGTGCCAGCAGTGACGGACAACGGAGTGAGCAGTTCTTC. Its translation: CASSDGQRSEQFF.

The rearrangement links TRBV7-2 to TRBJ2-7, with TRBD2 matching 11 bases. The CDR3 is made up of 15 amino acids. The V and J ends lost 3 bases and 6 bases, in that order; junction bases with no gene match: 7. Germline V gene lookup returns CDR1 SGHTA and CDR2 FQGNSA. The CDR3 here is CASSLTSGVVGEQYF. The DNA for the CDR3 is TGTGCCAGCAGCTTGACTAGCGGGGTAGTCGGCGAGCAGTACTTC.

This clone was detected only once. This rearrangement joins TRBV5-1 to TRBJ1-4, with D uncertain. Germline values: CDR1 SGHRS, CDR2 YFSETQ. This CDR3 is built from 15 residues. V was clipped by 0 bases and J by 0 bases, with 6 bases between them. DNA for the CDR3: TGCGCCAGCAGCTTGGCAGCGTCAACTAATGAAAAACTGTTTTTT. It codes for CASSLAASTNEKLFF.

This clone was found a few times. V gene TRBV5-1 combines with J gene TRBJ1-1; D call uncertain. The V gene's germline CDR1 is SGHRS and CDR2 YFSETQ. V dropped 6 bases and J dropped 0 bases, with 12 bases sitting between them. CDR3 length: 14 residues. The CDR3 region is CASTRQSMNTEAFF. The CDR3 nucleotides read TGCGCCAGCACCCGGCAGTCCATGAACACTGAAGCTTTCTTT.

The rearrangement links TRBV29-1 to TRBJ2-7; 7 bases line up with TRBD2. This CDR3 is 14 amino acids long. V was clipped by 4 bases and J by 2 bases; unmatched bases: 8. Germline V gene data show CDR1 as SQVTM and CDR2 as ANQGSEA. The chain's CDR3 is CSVAPAGDPYEQYF. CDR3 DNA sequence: TGCAGCGTTGCTCCCGCGGGAGATCCCTACGAGCAGTACTTC.

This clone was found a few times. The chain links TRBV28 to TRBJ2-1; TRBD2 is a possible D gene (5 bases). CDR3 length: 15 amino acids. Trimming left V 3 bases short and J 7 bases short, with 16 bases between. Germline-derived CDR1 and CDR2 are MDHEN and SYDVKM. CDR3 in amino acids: CASSFLRDDYNEQFF. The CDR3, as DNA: TGTGCCAGCAGTTTCCTACGGGATGATTATAATGAGCAGTTCTTC.

The CDR3 region is CASSVGGRFNEQFF. Written as DNA, the CDR3 is TGTGCCAGCAGCGTGGGCGGGAGGTTTAATGAGCAGTTCTTC. This chain uses TRBV9 with TRBJ2-1, with 8 bases fitting TRBD2. The CDR3 is 14 residues long. Germline CDR1 and CDR2: SGDLS and YYNGEE. Trimming at V came to 2 bases and at J to 7 bases, leaving 5 bases not matched to a gene.

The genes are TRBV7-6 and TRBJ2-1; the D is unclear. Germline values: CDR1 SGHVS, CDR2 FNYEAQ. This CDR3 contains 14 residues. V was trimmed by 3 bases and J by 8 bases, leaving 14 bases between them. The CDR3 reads CASSLAGPSDEQFF. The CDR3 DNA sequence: TGTGCCAGCAGCTTGGCCGGGCCGAGTGATGAGCAGTTCTTC.

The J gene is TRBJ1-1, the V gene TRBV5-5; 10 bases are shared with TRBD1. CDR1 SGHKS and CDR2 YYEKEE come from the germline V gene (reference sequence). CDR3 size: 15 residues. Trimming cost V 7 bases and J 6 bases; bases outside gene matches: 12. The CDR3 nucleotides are TGTGCCAGCCACGGGGACAGGGGAATATACGCTGAAGCTTTCTTT. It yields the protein CASHGDRGIYAEAFF.

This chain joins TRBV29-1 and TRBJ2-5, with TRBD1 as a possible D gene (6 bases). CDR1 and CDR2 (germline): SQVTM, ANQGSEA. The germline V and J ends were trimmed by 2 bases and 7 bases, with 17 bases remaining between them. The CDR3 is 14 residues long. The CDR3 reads CSVEPGHMPWTQYF. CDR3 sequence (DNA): TGCAGCGTTGAACCGGGACATATGCCATGGACCCAGTACTTC.

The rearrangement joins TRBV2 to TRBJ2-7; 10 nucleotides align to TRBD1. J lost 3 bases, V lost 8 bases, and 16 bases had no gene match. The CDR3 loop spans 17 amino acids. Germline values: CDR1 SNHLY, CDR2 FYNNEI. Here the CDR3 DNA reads TGTGCCAGCGGTTGGGACAGGGGTAAACCCTCCTACTACGAGCAGTACTTC. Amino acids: CASGWDRGKPSYYEQYF.

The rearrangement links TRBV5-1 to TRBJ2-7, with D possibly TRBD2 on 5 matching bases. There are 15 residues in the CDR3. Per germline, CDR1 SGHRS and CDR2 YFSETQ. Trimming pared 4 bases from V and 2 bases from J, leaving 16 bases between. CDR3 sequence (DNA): TGCGCCAGCAGCGACGGACGGACTGATACCTACGAGCAGTACTTC. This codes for CASSDGRTDTYEQYF.

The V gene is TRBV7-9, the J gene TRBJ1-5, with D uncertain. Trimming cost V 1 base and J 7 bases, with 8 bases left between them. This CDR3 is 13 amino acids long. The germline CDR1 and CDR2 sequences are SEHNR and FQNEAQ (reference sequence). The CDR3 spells CASSLEGPQPQHF. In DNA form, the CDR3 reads TGTGCCAGCAGCTTAGAAGGGCCCCAGCCCCAGCATTTT.

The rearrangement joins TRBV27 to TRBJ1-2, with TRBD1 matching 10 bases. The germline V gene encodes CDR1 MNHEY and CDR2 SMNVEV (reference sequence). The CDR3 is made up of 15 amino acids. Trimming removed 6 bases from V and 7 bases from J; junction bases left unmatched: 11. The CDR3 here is CASSLGTGESGGYTF. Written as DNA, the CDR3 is TGTGCCAGCAGCTTAGGGACAGGGGAATCCGGTGGCTACACCTTC.

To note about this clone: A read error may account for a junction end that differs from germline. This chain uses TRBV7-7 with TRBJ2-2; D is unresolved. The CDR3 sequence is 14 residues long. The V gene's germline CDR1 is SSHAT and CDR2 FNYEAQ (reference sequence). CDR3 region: CASSLKSNTGELFF. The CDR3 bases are TGTGCTAGCAGCTTAAAATCGAACACCGGGGAGCTGTTTTTT.

The CDR3 region has the DNA TGTGCCAGCAGTTTAGAACAGGGGGCCAAAAACATTCAGTACTTC. Protein sequence: CASSLEQGAKNIQYF. The rearrangement joins TRBV28 to TRBJ2-4; 7 bases map to TRBD1. Germline lookup yields CDR1 MDHEN and CDR2 SYDVKM. The junction had 2 bases not matched to a gene; V was cut back by 2 bases and J by 1 base. This CDR3 spans 15 amino acids.

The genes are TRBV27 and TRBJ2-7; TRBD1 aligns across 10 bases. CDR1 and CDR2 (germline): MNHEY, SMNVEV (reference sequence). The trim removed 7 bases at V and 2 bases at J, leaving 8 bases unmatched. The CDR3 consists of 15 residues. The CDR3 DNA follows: TGTGCCAGCACCCCGAGGGGACAGGGGACCTACGAGCAGTACTTC. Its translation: CASTPRGQGTYEQYF.

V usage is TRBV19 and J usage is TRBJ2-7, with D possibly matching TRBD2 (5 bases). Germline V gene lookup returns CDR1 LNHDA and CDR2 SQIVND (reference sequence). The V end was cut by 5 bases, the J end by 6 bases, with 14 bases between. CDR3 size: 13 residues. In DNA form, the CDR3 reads TGTGCCAGTAGTTTGGCTCAGGCGGGCGAGCAGTACTTC. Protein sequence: CASSLAQAGEQYF.

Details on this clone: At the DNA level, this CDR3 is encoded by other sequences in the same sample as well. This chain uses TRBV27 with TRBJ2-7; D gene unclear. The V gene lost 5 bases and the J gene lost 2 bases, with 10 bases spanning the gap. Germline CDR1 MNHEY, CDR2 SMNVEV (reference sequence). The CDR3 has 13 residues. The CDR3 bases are TGTGCCAGCAGTCTCCAGGTACCCTACGAGCAGTACTTC. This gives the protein CASSLQVPYEQYF.

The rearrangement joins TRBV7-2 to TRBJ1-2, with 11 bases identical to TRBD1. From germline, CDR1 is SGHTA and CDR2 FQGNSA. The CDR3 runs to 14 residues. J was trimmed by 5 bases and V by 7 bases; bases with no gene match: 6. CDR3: CASTTRDRGYGYTF. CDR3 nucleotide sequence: TGTGCCAGCACAACCCGGGACAGGGGGTATGGCTACACCTTC.

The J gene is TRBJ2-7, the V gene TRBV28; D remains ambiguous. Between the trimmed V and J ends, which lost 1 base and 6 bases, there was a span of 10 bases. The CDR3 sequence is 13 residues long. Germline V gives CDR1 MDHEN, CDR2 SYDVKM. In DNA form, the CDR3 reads TGTGCCAGCAGTTTATTGGCAGGCGCCGAGCAGTACTTC. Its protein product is CASSLLAGAEQYF.

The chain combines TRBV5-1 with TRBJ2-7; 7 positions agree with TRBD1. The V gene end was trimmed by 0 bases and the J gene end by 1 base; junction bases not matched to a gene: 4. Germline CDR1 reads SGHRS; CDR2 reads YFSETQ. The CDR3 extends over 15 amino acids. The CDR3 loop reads CASSLEGQESYEQYF. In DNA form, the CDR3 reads TGCGCCAGCAGCTTGGAAGGACAGGAGTCCTACGAGCAGTACTTC.

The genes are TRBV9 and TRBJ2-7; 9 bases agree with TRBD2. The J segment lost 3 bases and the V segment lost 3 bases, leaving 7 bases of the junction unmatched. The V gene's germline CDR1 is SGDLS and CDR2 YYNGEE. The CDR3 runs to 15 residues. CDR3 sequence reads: CASSAFSGSGYEQYF. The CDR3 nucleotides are TGTGCCAGCAGCGCCTTTAGCGGGAGTGGCTACGAGCAGTACTTC.

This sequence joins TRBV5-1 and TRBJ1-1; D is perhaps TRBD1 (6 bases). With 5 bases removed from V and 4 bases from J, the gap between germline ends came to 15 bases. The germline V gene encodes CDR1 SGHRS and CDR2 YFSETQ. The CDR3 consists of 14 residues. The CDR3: CASSATGWGTEAFF. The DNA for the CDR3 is TGCGCCAGCAGTGCCACAGGGTGGGGCACTGAAGCTTTCTTT.

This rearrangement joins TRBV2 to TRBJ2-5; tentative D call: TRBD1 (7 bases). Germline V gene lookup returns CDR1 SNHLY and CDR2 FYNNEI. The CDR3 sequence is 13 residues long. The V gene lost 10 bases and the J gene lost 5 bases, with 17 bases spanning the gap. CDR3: CATRDSPGETQYF. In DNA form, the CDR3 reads TGTGCCACGCGGGACAGCCCTGGGGAGACCCAGTACTTC.